This paragraph covers one T cell receptor (beta chain) sequence. The target of this receptor is not known. Per-nucleotide qualities are absent, and no much larger clonotype sits a single base away. This entry belongs to a study of cytotoxic CD8 clonotypes in ibrutinib-treated CLL (dated by TCRdb to the early 2020s). In terms of the full investigation: In this cohort, around 15 patients were treatment-naive and approximately twelve were relapsed/refractory, while 17 to 18 had unmutated IGHV. Every remission and progressive disease sample was obtained while ibrutinib was still being received by the patients. The response samples were drawn at a median of roughly twelve months into treatment, with a range of about 6 to 40 months. Cryopreserved peripheral blood mononuclear cells were obtained prior to treatment, at the time of response, and at either disease progression or sustained remission. Longitudinal samples were obtainable from 26 of the 86 participants in the trial. An average of around 250,000 productive templates and 94,082 productive rearrangements was obtained per sample. Partial responses were observed in about 24 patients and complete responses in 2; after a median follow-up of roughly 72 months, remission was maintained in 14 patients and progression was observed in some twelve.

This specimen's time point label, per the study, means: approximately 25 months on ibrutinib. Approximately 2 micrograms of genomic DNA were extracted from cryopreserved PBMCs for TCR beta library preparation. High-throughput TCR beta sequencing was performed on longitudinal blood samples from CLL patients receiving ibrutinib monotherapy. The patients took part in an open-label, single-center phase 2 trial of ibrutinib monotherapy. CDR1 and CDR2 are read off the germline V gene (reference sequence) as MNHEY and SMNVEV. Germline trimming amounts to 5 bases on V and 4 bases on J, with 8 as the count of junction bases outside the gene matches. The CDR3 contains 15 residues, cysteine and phenylalanine counted. Left in the record is the CDR3 DNA by itself, 45 bases read in frame from the first base. The goal of deep resolution MiSeq sequencing was a depth between 1 in 1 million and 1 in 200,000 T cells, and coverage averaged 10x per clonotype. The immunoSEQ hsTCRB Kit was used to generate the TCR beta libraries. The authors processed their data as follows. ImmunoSEQ Data Assistant and ImmunoSEQ Analyzer were used for data analysis, and V, D and J genes were assigned according to IMGT definitions. Clonality was computed as one minus normalized Shannon entropy of productive rearrangement frequencies, ranging from 0 to 1. Only overrepresented clonotypes making up at least 0.05% of the repertoire of each patient were included in the public clonotype analysis. Repertoires from more than ten age-matched healthy donors in immuneACCESS were used as clonality controls. TCRdb stores this immuneACCESS table with in-frame sequences only. Part of the clones is absent; in the studies checked, under half of the shortfall reflects unresolved V genes, and no reason is known for the rest. V, J and clone size were drawn from that table, and D and trimming were deduced from the DNA. The table for this sample lists roughly 190,000 clones; over 55% of them were counted only once. The top ten clonotypes cover about an eighth of the sample.

Findings and caveats that apply to the study as a whole: Public clonotypes were rare and either shrank or stayed stable during treatment, and the rise in clonality at ibrutinib response reflected expansion of private clonotypes. Lymph node repertoires were not examined, and the timing of sampling was not matched between patients in sustained remission and those whose disease progressed. Clonality increased at ibrutinib response, stayed stable in sustained remission, and fell back toward baseline at progression. Baseline clonality was found to be higher than that of age-matched healthy donors and was strongly correlated with circulating CD8+ T-cell counts.

The chain is made from TRBV27 and TRBJ2-7, with TRBD2 identical over 10 junction bases. The clonotype originates from a human donor with chronic lymphocytic leukemia. The input for sequencing was PBMCs, taken after 24 months of ibrutinib treatment. The nucleotides read TGTGCCAGCAGTGCCCTGAGCGGGAGGGAGTACGAGCAGTACTTC. This yields the protein CASSALSGREYEQYF.